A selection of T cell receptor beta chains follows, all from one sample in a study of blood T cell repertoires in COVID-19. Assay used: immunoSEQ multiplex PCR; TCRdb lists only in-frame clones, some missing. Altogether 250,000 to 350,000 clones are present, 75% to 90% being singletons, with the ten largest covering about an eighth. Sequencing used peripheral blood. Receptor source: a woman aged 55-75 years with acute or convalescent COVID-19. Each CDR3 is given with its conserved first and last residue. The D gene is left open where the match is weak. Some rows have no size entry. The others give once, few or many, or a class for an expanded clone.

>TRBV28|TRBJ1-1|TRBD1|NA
TGTGCCAGCAGGGGACAGGACCTTGAAGCTTTCTTT
CASRGQDLEAFF
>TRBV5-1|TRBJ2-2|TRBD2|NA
TGCGCCAGCAGCAGAGCGGGAAACACCGGGGAGCTGTTTTTT
CASSRAGNTGELFF
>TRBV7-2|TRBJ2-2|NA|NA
TGTGCCAGCAGCTCGGGACTTCCTCCCGGGGAGCTGTTTTTT
CASSSGLPPGELFF
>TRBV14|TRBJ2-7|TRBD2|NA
TGTGCCAGCAGTCGATTAGCGGGAGGTACAAACTACGAGCAGTACTTC
CASSRLAGGTNYEQYF
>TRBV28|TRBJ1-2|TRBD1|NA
TGTGCCAGCAGTCAAGACAGGGTTCGGGGCTACACCTTC
CASSQDRVRGYTF
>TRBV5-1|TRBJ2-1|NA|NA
TGCGCCAGCAGCTCCCCCCGGGACTCGATAAGCTCCTACAATGAGCAGTTCTTC
CASSSPRDSISSYNEQFF
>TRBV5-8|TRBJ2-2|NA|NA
TGTGCCAGCACCGGGGTCAGTAACACCGGGGAGCTGTTTTTT
CASTGVSNTGELFF
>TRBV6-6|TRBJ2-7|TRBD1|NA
TGTGCCAGCTGGCCCGGACAGGGACGCGAGCAGTACTTC
CASWPGQGREQYF
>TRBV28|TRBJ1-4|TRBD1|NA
TGTGCCAGCAGTTTCCATGGACAGGCAAGGAGCGAAAAACTGTTTTTT
CASSFHGQARSEKLFF
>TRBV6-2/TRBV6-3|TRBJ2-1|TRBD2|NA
TGTGCCAGCAGCAAACTAGCGGGAGGGAACAATGAGCAGTTCTTC
CASSKLAGGNNEQFF
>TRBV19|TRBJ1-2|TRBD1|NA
TGTGCCAGTAGACCGGGACAGGGTGGTGGCTACACCTTC
CASRPGQGGGYTF
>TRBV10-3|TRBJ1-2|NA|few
TGTGCCATCAGCTTCACAGGTTATGGCTACACCTTC
CAISFTGYGYTF
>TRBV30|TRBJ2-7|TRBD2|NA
TGTGCCTGGAGTGTATTTGGACTAGACTTCGAGCAGTACTTC
CAWSVFGLDFEQYF
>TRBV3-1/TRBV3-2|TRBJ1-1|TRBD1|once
TGTGCCAGCAGCTGGGACAGACAGGAAGCTTTCTTT
CASSWDRQEAFF